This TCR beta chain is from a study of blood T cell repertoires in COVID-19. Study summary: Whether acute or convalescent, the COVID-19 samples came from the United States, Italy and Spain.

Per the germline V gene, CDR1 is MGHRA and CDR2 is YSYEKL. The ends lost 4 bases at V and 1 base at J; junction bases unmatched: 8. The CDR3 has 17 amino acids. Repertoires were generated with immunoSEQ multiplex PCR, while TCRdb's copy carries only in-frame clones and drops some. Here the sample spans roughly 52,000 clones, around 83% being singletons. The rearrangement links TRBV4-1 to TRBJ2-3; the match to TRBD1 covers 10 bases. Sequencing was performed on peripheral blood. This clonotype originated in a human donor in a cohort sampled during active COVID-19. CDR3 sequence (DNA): TGCGCCAGCAGCCGAACGGGGGGGACAGGGGGCACAGATACGCAGTATTTT. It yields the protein CASSRTGGTGGTDTQYF.